Listed below are T cell receptor beta chains from one sample, sequenced in a study of shared clonotypes between healthy human individuals. Profiled with immunoSEQ multiplex PCR; TCRdb holds only in-frame clones, not every one. The sample carries about 490,000 clones, 76% recorded once. Sequences were obtained from PBMCs. The receptors here all came from a woman in her thirties or forties in good health. Some clones in this sample may be carry-over from other donors' samples. Both conserved end residues are part of each CDR3. The D gene is left open where the match is weak. Where a row states a size, it is once, few, many or the class of an expanded clone; other rows omit it.

j_gene: TRBJ2-3
d_gene: -
abundance: -
v_gene: TRBV7-9
CDR3nt: TGTGCCAGCAGCCCAGCAGGGAGCACAGATACGCAGTATTTT
CDR3aa: CASSPAGSTDTQYF

j_gene: TRBJ2-7
d_gene: TRBD2
abundance: -
v_gene: TRBV5-4
CDR3nt: TGTGCCAGCAGCTGGGGACTAGCGGGAGGTGGTGGAGAGCAGTACTTC
CDR3aa: CASSWGLAGGGGEQYF

j_gene: TRBJ2-1
d_gene: -
abundance: -
v_gene: TRBV10-1
CDR3nt: TGCGCCAGCAGTGAGAATGGGAATAGAGCCAATGAGCAGTTCTTC
CDR3aa: CASSENGNRANEQFF

j_gene: TRBJ2-7
d_gene: -
abundance: -
v_gene: TRBV6-5
CDR3nt: TGTGCCAGCAGCGGGGGCCGGAAACTAGGCAAGCAGTACTTC
CDR3aa: CASSGGRKLGKQYF

j_gene: TRBJ1-4
d_gene: TRBD1
abundance: -
v_gene: TRBV28
CDR3nt: TGTGCCAGCAGTCCGCCCCCCGGACAGGGGAATGAAAAACTGTTTTTT
CDR3aa: CASSPPPGQGNEKLFF

j_gene: TRBJ2-7
d_gene: TRBD2
abundance: once
v_gene: TRBV2
CDR3nt: TGTGCCAGCAGTTCCCGACGGGGGGTAGGGGAGCAGTACTTC
CDR3aa: CASSSRRGVGEQYF

j_gene: TRBJ2-1
d_gene: TRBD2
abundance: -
v_gene: TRBV27
CDR3nt: TGTGCCAGCAGTTCTATCGCCCTACTAGCGGGAGGGGGTAATGAGCAGTTCTTC
CDR3aa: CASSSIALLAGGGNEQFF

j_gene: TRBJ2-2
d_gene: TRBD1
abundance: -
v_gene: TRBV18
CDR3nt: TGTGCCAGCCCCGGGACAGGGCCCCTTTCGAACACCGGGGAGCTGTTTTTT
CDR3aa: CASPGTGPLSNTGELFF

j_gene: TRBJ1-3
d_gene: -
abundance: -
v_gene: TRBV28
CDR3nt: TGTGCCAGCAGTTTATTCGCGGGACACAACACCATATATTTT
CDR3aa: CASSLFAGHNTIYF

j_gene: TRBJ1-2
d_gene: -
abundance: -
v_gene: TRBV11-2
CDR3nt: TGTGCCAGCAGCTTTCGGTTGGGTGGCTACACCTTC
CDR3aa: CASSFRLGGYTF

j_gene: TRBJ1-2
d_gene: -
abundance: -
v_gene: TRBV27
CDR3nt: TGTGCCAGCAGTTTAAATGGGAACTCCTATGGCTACACCTTC
CDR3aa: CASSLNGNSYGYTF

j_gene: TRBJ2-7
d_gene: -
abundance: -
v_gene: TRBV27
CDR3nt: TGTGCCAGCAGTTTATCGGCGGAAAGAACGCTTAGCTTC
CDR3aa: CASSLSAERTLSF

j_gene: TRBJ1-2
d_gene: TRBD1
abundance: few
v_gene: TRBV7-3
CDR3nt: TGTGCCAGCAGCCTCTCTCCCTTCGGGACAGCGGATGGCTACACCTTC
CDR3aa: CASSLSPFGTADGYTF

j_gene: TRBJ2-7
d_gene: -
abundance: -
v_gene: TRBV7-9
CDR3nt: TGTGCCAGCAGCCTCCACTCCTACGAGCAGTACTTC
CDR3aa: CASSLHSYEQYF

j_gene: TRBJ2-7
d_gene: -
abundance: once
v_gene: TRBV28
CDR3nt: TGTGCCAGCAGTTTCGTTCCCGGGAGCTCCTACGAGCAGTACTTC
CDR3aa: CASSFVPGSSYEQYF

j_gene: TRBJ2-1
d_gene: -
abundance: -
v_gene: TRBV7-2
CDR3nt: TGTGCCAGCAGATCACGGTATGAGCAGTTCTTC
CDR3aa: CASRSRYEQFF

j_gene: TRBJ1-1
d_gene: -
abundance: -
v_gene: TRBV5-5
CDR3nt: TGTGCCACAGAAATGACTCCTCAGAACACTGAAGCTTTCTTT
CDR3aa: CATEMTPQNTEAFF

j_gene: TRBJ1-1
d_gene: -
abundance: -
v_gene: TRBV9
CDR3nt: TGTGCCAGCAGCCGGTTTGACACTGAAGCTTTCTTT
CDR3aa: CASSRFDTEAFF

j_gene: TRBJ1-4
d_gene: -
abundance: few
v_gene: TRBV28
CDR3nt: TGTGCCAGCTCTGCTAATGAAAAACTGTTTTTT
CDR3aa: CASSANEKLFF

j_gene: TRBJ1-2
d_gene: -
abundance: -
v_gene: TRBV4-3
CDR3nt: TGCGCCAGCAGCCAAGATGCGGGGTTAGGCCCATATGGCTACACCTTC
CDR3aa: CASSQDAGLGPYGYTF

j_gene: TRBJ2-7
d_gene: -
abundance: -
v_gene: TRBV5-1
CDR3nt: TGCGCCAGCAGCTTGGTAGGCAATCTAGTGGGGGAGCAGTACTTC
CDR3aa: CASSLVGNLVGEQYF

j_gene: TRBJ1-2
d_gene: TRBD1
abundance: -
v_gene: TRBV9
CDR3nt: TGTGCCAGCAGCGTGATCGGACAGGGCCATGGCTACACCTTC
CDR3aa: CASSVIGQGHGYTF

j_gene: TRBJ2-3
d_gene: TRBD2
abundance: -
v_gene: TRBV27
CDR3nt: TGTGCCAGCAGTCACCGCTCGGGACTACTGAGCACAGATACGCAGTATTTT
CDR3aa: CASSHRSGLLSTDTQYF

j_gene: TRBJ1-1
d_gene: TRBD1
abundance: -
v_gene: TRBV7-2
CDR3nt: TGTGCCAGCAGCGGGGGGACAGGGATATGGGACACTGAAGCTTTCTTT
CDR3aa: CASSGGTGIWDTEAFF

j_gene: TRBJ1-5
d_gene: -
abundance: few
v_gene: TRBV18
CDR3nt: TGTGCCAGCTCACCACCCGGGGGCAATCAGCCCCAGCATTTT
CDR3aa: CASSPPGGNQPQHF

j_gene: TRBJ2-7
d_gene: -
abundance: -
v_gene: TRBV28
CDR3nt: TGTGCCAGCAGTTTATTACTCGGAAGATCCTACGAGCAGTACTTC
CDR3aa: CASSLLLGRSYEQYF

j_gene: TRBJ1-2
d_gene: -
abundance: once
v_gene: TRBV10-3
CDR3nt: TGTGCCATCAGTGCGCCAGGGACTAACTATGGCTACACCTTC
CDR3aa: CAISAPGTNYGYTF

j_gene: TRBJ2-7
d_gene: TRBD2
abundance: -
v_gene: TRBV5-5
CDR3nt: TGTGCCAGCAGCAGGGGACTAGCGGACTACGAGCAGTACTTC
CDR3aa: CASSRGLADYEQYF

j_gene: TRBJ1-6
d_gene: TRBD1
abundance: -
v_gene: TRBV9
CDR3nt: TGTGCCAGCAGCCCCCGGGACAGTCGTGATTCACCCCTCCACTTT
CDR3aa: CASSPRDSRDSPLHF

j_gene: TRBJ2-3
d_gene: -
abundance: -
v_gene: TRBV11-3
CDR3nt: TGTGCCAGCAGCTTAGGGGGGAGTGAAACAGATACGCAGTATTTT
CDR3aa: CASSLGGSETDTQYF

j_gene: TRBJ2-1
d_gene: -
abundance: -
v_gene: TRBV6-5
CDR3nt: TGTGCCAGCAGAGGAGACACCTACAATGAGCAGTTCTTC
CDR3aa: CASRGDTYNEQFF

j_gene: TRBJ2-1
d_gene: -
abundance: few
v_gene: TRBV19
CDR3nt: TGTGCCAGTAGTGCCCCGGGACTCCGCCTTGGTAATGAGCAGTTCTTC
CDR3aa: CASSAPGLRLGNEQFF

j_gene: TRBJ2-4
d_gene: -
abundance: -
v_gene: TRBV6-6
CDR3nt: TGTGCCAGCAGCCGCGGGACGCGGGGAAACATTCAGTACTTC
CDR3aa: CASSRGTRGNIQYF

j_gene: TRBJ2-1
d_gene: TRBD2
abundance: -
v_gene: TRBV2
CDR3nt: TGTGCCAGCGGGGCGACTAGCGGGGGATACAATGAGCAGTTCTTC
CDR3aa: CASGATSGGYNEQFF

j_gene: TRBJ2-1
d_gene: -
abundance: few
v_gene: TRBV7-3
CDR3nt: TGTGCCAGCAGCCCTGACAGGTACAATGAGCAGTTCTTC
CDR3aa: CASSPDRYNEQFF

j_gene: TRBJ2-1
d_gene: TRBD2
abundance: -
v_gene: TRBV10-1
CDR3nt: TGCGCCAGCAGTGATCGGGCTAGCGGGAGGTACAATGAGCAGTTCTTC
CDR3aa: CASSDRASGRYNEQFF

j_gene: TRBJ1-3
d_gene: TRBD1
abundance: -
v_gene: TRBV7-9
CDR3nt: TGTGCCAGCAGCCGACAGGGGGTCTCTGGAAACACCATATATTTT
CDR3aa: CASSRQGVSGNTIYF